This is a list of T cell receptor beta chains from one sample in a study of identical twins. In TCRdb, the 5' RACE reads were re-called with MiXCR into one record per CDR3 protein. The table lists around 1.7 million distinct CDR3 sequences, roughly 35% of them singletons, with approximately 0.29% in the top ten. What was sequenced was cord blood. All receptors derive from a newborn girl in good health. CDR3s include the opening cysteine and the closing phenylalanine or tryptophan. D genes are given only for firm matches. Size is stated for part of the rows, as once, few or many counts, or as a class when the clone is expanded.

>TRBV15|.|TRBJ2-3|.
CATRDTQRRTDTQYF
TGTGCCACCAGGGACACCCAGCGGCGCACAGATACGCAGTATTTT
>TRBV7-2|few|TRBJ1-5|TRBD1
CASSLMAGGNQPQHF
TGTGCCAGCAGCTTAATGGCAGGGGGTAATCAGCCCCAGCATTTT
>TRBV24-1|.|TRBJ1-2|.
CATSVGRFYGYTF
TGTGCCACCAGTGTCGGACGCTTCTATGGCTACACCTTC
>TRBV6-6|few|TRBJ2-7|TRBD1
CASSLRDRGTDEQYF
TGTGCCAGCAGTCTACGGGACAGGGGAACGGACGAGCAGTACTTC
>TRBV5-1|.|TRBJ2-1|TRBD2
CASSSGNSGSSYNEQFF
TGCGCCAGCAGCTCCGGTAATAGCGGGAGCTCCTACAATGAGCAGTTCTTC
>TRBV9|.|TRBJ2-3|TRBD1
CASGQGISDTQYF
TGTGCCAGCGGACAGGGGATTTCAGATACGCAGTATTTT
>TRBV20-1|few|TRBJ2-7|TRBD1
CSARSGGYEQYF
TGCAGTGCTAGATCAGGGGGTTACGAGCAGTACTTC
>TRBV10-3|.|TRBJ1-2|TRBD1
CAISEAGQVLRGYTF
TGTGCCATCAGTGAGGCGGGACAGGTTCTTCGTGGCTACACCTTC
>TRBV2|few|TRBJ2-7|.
CASSEQFYEQYF
TGTGCCAGCAGTGAACAGTTCTACGAGCAGTACTTC
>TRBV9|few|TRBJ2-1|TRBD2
CASSVDAGGPNEQFF
TGTGCCAGCAGCGTAGATGCGGGGGGGCCTAATGAGCAGTTCTTC
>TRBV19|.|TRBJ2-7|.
CASSRDIGTYEQYF
TGTGCCAGTAGCAGGGACATTGGGACCTACGAGCAGTACTTC
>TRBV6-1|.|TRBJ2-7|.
CASSESYYGYEQYF
TGTGCCAGCAGTGAATCATACTACGGCTACGAGCAGTACTTC
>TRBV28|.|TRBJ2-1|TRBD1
CASVGTAPYNEQFF
TGTGCCAGCGTAGGGACAGCACCCTACAATGAGCAGTTCTTC
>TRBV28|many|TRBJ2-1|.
CASSLKGSEQFF
TGTGCCAGCAGTTTAAAGGGGAGTGAGCAGTTCTTC
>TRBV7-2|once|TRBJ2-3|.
CTSSLTWDTQYF
TGTACCAGCAGCTTAACGTGGGATACGCAGTATTTT
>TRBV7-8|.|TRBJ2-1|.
CASSLMGYSYNEQFF
TGTGCCAGCAGCTTAATGGGGTACTCCTACAATGAGCAGTTCTTC
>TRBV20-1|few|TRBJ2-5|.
CSATLGTSETQYF
TGCAGTGCTACACTAGGGACTTCGGAGACCCAGTACTTC
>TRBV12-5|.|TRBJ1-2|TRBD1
CASGLPSGGSYGYTF
TGTGCTAGTGGTTTGCCCTCAGGGGGATCCTATGGCTACACCTTC
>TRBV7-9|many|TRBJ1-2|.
CASSLSGYYGYTF
TGTGCCAGCAGCTTATCAGGGTACTATGGCTACACCTTC
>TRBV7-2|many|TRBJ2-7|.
CASSLVPYEQYF
TGTGCCAGCAGCTTAGTCCCCTACGAGCAGTACTTC
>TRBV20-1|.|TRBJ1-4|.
CSARDRVRGANERLFF
TGCAGTGCTAGAGATCGTGTCAGGGGCGCTAATGAAAGACTGTTTTTT
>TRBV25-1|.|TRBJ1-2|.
CASSESSSRPYGYTF
TGTGCCAGCAGTGAATCGTCGAGCCGCCCTTATGGCTACACCTTC
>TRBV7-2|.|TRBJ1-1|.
CASSVTRYTEAFF
TGTGCCAGCAGCGTCACTCGGTACACTGAAGCTTTCTTT
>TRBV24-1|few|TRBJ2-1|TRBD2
CATAGLAGGTYNEQFF
TGTGCCACCGCGGGACTAGCGGGAGGGACCTACAATGAGCAGTTCTTC
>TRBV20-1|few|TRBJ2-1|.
CSARGLGRVKDEQFF
TGCAGTGCTAGAGGCCTCGGGCGGGTCAAAGATGAGCAGTTCTTC
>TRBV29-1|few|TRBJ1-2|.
CSVEDPYTLCYTF
TGCAGCGTTGAAGACCCATACACTCTGTGCTACACCTTC
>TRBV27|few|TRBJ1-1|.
CASSLQEYTEAFF
TGTGCCAGCAGTTTGCAGGAATACACTGAAGCTTTCTTT
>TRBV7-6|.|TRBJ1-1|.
CASSLWNRPTEAFF
TGTGCCAGCAGCTTATGGAACAGACCCACTGAAGCTTTCTTT
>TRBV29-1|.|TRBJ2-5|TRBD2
CSVGSSGSFQETQYF
TGCAGCGTTGGGTCTAGCGGGAGTTTCCAAGAGACCCAGTACTTC
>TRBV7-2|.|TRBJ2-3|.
CASSKITLRTDTQYF
TGTGCCAGCAGCAAGATCACCCTGCGCACAGATACGCAGTATTTT
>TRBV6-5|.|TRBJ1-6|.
CASSYWVRAGSPLHF
TGTGCCAGCAGTTACTGGGTCAGGGCGGGTTCACCCCTCCACTTT